This TCR beta chain was captured by sequencing in a study of blood T cell repertoires in COVID-19. Whole-study context: Sites in the United States, Italy and Spain provided acute and convalescent COVID-19 samples. Sources were T cells, B-cell-depleted T cells, or PBMCs; the material itself was cDNA or gDNA.

Original analysis: From reference gene primer amplification, estimates of nucleated cell counts were derived. Assay used: immunoSEQ multiplex PCR; TCRdb lists only in-frame clones, some missing. The V and J calls and clone size were taken over from that table, and D and trimming were inferred from the DNA. The repertoire holds 60,000 to 80,000 clones, with roughly 90% as singletons. V dropped 5 bases and J dropped 10; count of bases not matched to a gene: 16. The CDR3 runs to 15 residues. Germline CDR1 is PRHDT and CDR2 is FYEKMQ (reference sequence). This sequence joins TRBV13 and TRBJ1-2; 7 bases agree with TRBD1. The TCR originated in a man aged 60 to 69 with acute or convalescent COVID-19. Sequenced sample: peripheral blood. The CDR3 nucleotides read TGTGCCAGCAGCGCAGGGGGGCGTCGGACGACAGACTACACCTTC. Translated, it gives CASSAGGRRTTDYTF.